The rows below give T cell receptor beta chains drawn from one sample of a study of vaccination and CD4 T cells after COVID-19. Their cognate antigens are unknown. One entry per CDR3 protein results from TCRdb running MiXCR on the PCR reads. Here the sample spans 20,000 or so distinct CDR3 sequences, about half being singletons. The material was CD4+ T cells from blood, cultured in vitro, obtained after SARS-CoV-2 vaccination. The receptors here all came from a human donor who had recovered from COVID-19. The CDR3 runs from the conserved cysteine through the conserved F or W. The order of the fields is D gene, clone size, V gene, J gene, CDR3 DNA, CDR3 protein. A D gene is named only where the DNA matches it firmly. Part of the rows lack a size; the others show once, few, many or a class for expanded clones.

D gene: NA
clone size: NA
V gene: TRBV15
J gene: TRBJ1-1
CDR3 DNA: TGTGCCACCAGCAGAGATACGGCAGGGACTGAAGCTTTCTTT
CDR3 protein: CATSRDTAGTEAFF

D gene: NA
clone size: once
V gene: TRBV5-6
J gene: TRBJ1-2
CDR3 DNA: TGTGCCAGCAGAAGGGCAGCCACGGATGGCTACACCTTC
CDR3 protein: CASRRAATDGYTF

D gene: NA
clone size: NA
V gene: TRBV6-1
J gene: TRBJ1-5
CDR3 DNA: TGTGCCAGCAGCCGTCCAGGGATCGGCAATCAGCCCCAGCATTTT
CDR3 protein: CASSRPGIGNQPQHF

D gene: NA
clone size: NA
V gene: TRBV27
J gene: TRBJ1-2
CDR3 DNA: TGTGCCAGCAGTTTATCGGGAACTCTTAACTATGGCTACACCTTC
CDR3 protein: CASSLSGTLNYGYTF

D gene: TRBD1
clone size: NA
V gene: TRBV19
J gene: TRBJ1-2
CDR3 DNA: TGTGCCAGTAGTACTTCGACAGGGGCCAACTATGGCTACACCTTC
CDR3 protein: CASSTSTGANYGYTF

D gene: TRBD1
clone size: NA
V gene: TRBV2
J gene: TRBJ1-5
CDR3 DNA: TGTGCCAGGGGGACAGGGGCAAGCAATCAGCCCCAGCATTTT
CDR3 protein: CARGTGASNQPQHF

D gene: TRBD1
clone size: NA
V gene: TRBV20-1
J gene: TRBJ2-5
CDR3 DNA: TGCAGTGCAGCAGATCAGGGGGCGTCAAGAGAGACCCAGTACTTC
CDR3 protein: CSAADQGASRETQYF

D gene: TRBD1
clone size: few
V gene: TRBV7-2
J gene: TRBJ1-6
CDR3 DNA: TGTGCCAGCAGCTGGGACAGGGTCAATTCACCCCTCCACTTT
CDR3 protein: CASSWDRVNSPLHF

D gene: TRBD2
clone size: NA
V gene: TRBV7-8
J gene: TRBJ2-7
CDR3 DNA: TGTGCCAGCAGCTCCATGACTAGCGGGGCACATACCTACGAGCAGTACTTC
CDR3 protein: CASSSMTSGAHTYEQYF

D gene: NA
clone size: NA
V gene: TRBV20-1
J gene: TRBJ1-4
CDR3 DNA: TGCAGTGCTAGAGTGGGGAACGAAAAACTGTTTTTT
CDR3 protein: CSARVGNEKLFF

D gene: TRBD2
clone size: NA
V gene: TRBV6-2/TRBV6-3
J gene: TRBJ2-3
CDR3 DNA: TGTGCCAGCAGCCAGACTAGCGGGGGTGGTTCTGGCACAGATACGCAGTATTTT
CDR3 protein: CASSQTSGGGSGTDTQYF

D gene: NA
clone size: few
V gene: TRBV7-8
J gene: TRBJ2-7
CDR3 DNA: TGTGCCAGCAGCTTAACGATTGTGGAACGGAAAACCTACGAGCAGTACTTC
CDR3 protein: CASSLTIVERKTYEQYF

D gene: NA
clone size: NA
V gene: TRBV6-2/TRBV6-3
J gene: TRBJ2-7
CDR3 DNA: TGTGCCAGCAGTACTCCTCAGGGGAACTCCTACGAGCAGTACTTC
CDR3 protein: CASSTPQGNSYEQYF

D gene: NA
clone size: NA
V gene: TRBV24-1
J gene: TRBJ1-5
CDR3 DNA: TGTGCCACCAGTGAAACAGGGAACATCAATCAGCCCCAGCATTTT
CDR3 protein: CATSETGNINQPQHF

D gene: NA
clone size: NA
V gene: TRBV6-1
J gene: TRBJ1-5
CDR3 DNA: TGTGCCAGCACTCGAGACAGAGCCAATCAGCCCCAGCATTTT
CDR3 protein: CASTRDRANQPQHF

D gene: NA
clone size: few
V gene: TRBV6-5
J gene: TRBJ2-1
CDR3 DNA: TGTGCCAGCAGTTACTCACCACCCGGACGGTTCAATGAGCAGTTCTTC
CDR3 protein: CASSYSPPGRFNEQFF

D gene: NA
clone size: NA
V gene: TRBV2
J gene: TRBJ1-6
CDR3 DNA: TGTGCCAGCAGTAGCTCAGGGAGCTCCTATAATTCATCCCTCCACTTT
CDR3 protein: CASSSSGSSYNSSLHF

D gene: NA
clone size: NA
V gene: TRBV6-2/TRBV6-3
J gene: TRBJ2-7
CDR3 DNA: TGTGCCACTCACCGGGACTCAGGTATCTACGAGCAGTACTTC
CDR3 protein: CATHRDSGIYEQYF

D gene: TRBD1
clone size: NA
V gene: TRBV5-4
J gene: TRBJ2-3
CDR3 DNA: TGTGCCAGCAGCCCTCCTATGACAGGGAGCTCCACAGATACGCAGTATTTT
CDR3 protein: CASSPPMTGSSTDTQYF

D gene: NA
clone size: NA
V gene: TRBV12-3/TRBV12-4
J gene: TRBJ2-5
CDR3 DNA: TGTGCCAGCAGTTTAGTATTGGCAGAAGAGACCCAGTACTTC
CDR3 protein: CASSLVLAEETQYF

D gene: NA
clone size: NA
V gene: TRBV2
J gene: TRBJ2-1
CDR3 DNA: TGTGCCACCACGTGGGGGCTAGGCAATGAGCAGTTCTTC
CDR3 protein: CATTWGLGNEQFF

D gene: TRBD2
clone size: NA
V gene: TRBV5-1
J gene: TRBJ2-5
CDR3 DNA: TGCGCCAGCAGGGGACCCAGCGGGAGCCAAGAGACCCAGTACTTC
CDR3 protein: CASRGPSGSQETQYF

D gene: NA
clone size: NA
V gene: TRBV30
J gene: TRBJ1-2
CDR3 DNA: TGTGCCTGGAGTGTGGGAGCCGACTATGGCTACACCTTC
CDR3 protein: CAWSVGADYGYTF

D gene: TRBD2
clone size: NA
V gene: TRBV20-1
J gene: TRBJ2-5
CDR3 DNA: TGCAGTGCGGGAGGACTAGCGGAAGAGACCCAGTACTTC
CDR3 protein: CSAGGLAEETQYF

D gene: NA
clone size: NA
V gene: TRBV11-2
J gene: TRBJ2-7
CDR3 DNA: TGTGCCAGCAGCCAATCCGGAACGATGAGCTCCTACGAGCAGTACTTC
CDR3 protein: CASSQSGTMSSYEQYF

D gene: TRBD2
clone size: few
V gene: TRBV6-1
J gene: TRBJ2-2
CDR3 DNA: TGTGCCAGCAGTCCCGGGACTAGCGGGGCCCACGGGGAGCTGTTTTTT
CDR3 protein: CASSPGTSGAHGELFF

D gene: NA
clone size: NA
V gene: TRBV29-1
J gene: TRBJ1-1
CDR3 DNA: TGCAGCGTTGGACACAGAGCCCTCGGCACTGAAGCTTTCTTT
CDR3 protein: CSVGHRALGTEAFF

D gene: TRBD2
clone size: NA
V gene: TRBV20-1
J gene: TRBJ2-3
CDR3 DNA: TGCAGTGCTAGAGGAATACTAGCGGGGAGAACAGATACGCAGTATTTT
CDR3 protein: CSARGILAGRTDTQYF

D gene: NA
clone size: few
V gene: TRBV21-1
J gene: TRBJ1-1
CDR3 DNA: TGTGCCAGCAGCAAAGGGAGGGGGGATGAAGCTTTCTTT
CDR3 protein: CASSKGRGDEAFF

D gene: NA
clone size: few
V gene: TRBV10-3
J gene: TRBJ1-2
CDR3 DNA: TGTGCCATCAGTGAGTCCGGGGCCTCCGGGGGGAACTATGGCTACACCTTC
CDR3 protein: CAISESGASGGNYGYTF

D gene: NA
clone size: few
V gene: TRBV10-3
J gene: TRBJ1-1
CDR3 DNA: TGTGCCATCAGTGAACAAGGGAGGCACACTGAAGCTTTCTTT
CDR3 protein: CAISEQGRHTEAFF

D gene: NA
clone size: once
V gene: TRBV6-1
J gene: TRBJ2-7
CDR3 DNA: TGTGCCAGCAGTGAACGGAGGGGCAGCGAGCAGTACTTC
CDR3 protein: CASSERRGSEQYF

D gene: TRBD1
clone size: few
V gene: TRBV4-3
J gene: TRBJ1-2
CDR3 DNA: TGCGCCAGCAGCCAATCCGGACAGGGTTCTAACTATGGCTACACCTTC
CDR3 protein: CASSQSGQGSNYGYTF

D gene: NA
clone size: NA
V gene: TRBV11-3
J gene: TRBJ2-1
CDR3 DNA: TGTGCCAGCAGCGCGGTAGGATACAATGAGCAGTTCTTC
CDR3 protein: CASSAVGYNEQFF

D gene: NA
clone size: NA
V gene: TRBV6-2/TRBV6-3
J gene: TRBJ2-7
CDR3 DNA: TGTGCCAGCAGTGACCCGCCGGGATCCCACCACGAGCAGTACTTC
CDR3 protein: CASSDPPGSHHEQYF